These 25 T cell receptor beta chains came from one sample sequenced in a study of a mutant IDH1 vaccine in newly diagnosed glioma. The antigens these receptors bind are not known. Stated time point: week 47, end of study. Vaccine doses each comprised 300 ug of mutant IDH1 20-mer peptide, with topical imiquimod. Assay used: immunoSEQ multiplex PCR; TCRdb lists only in-frame clones, some missing. Found here are about 84,000 clones, approximately 78% of them singletons; the top ten hold 5% to 6.5%. The material sequenced was PBMCs, taken from a glioma patient whose treatment included an IDH1 peptide vaccine. These TCRs come from a man in his forties with glioma.

This clone occurred once. J is TRBJ2-5 and V is TRBV7-8; 11 bases are shared with TRBD2. The trim removed 5 bases at V and 5 bases at J, leaving 4 bases unmatched. This CDR3 has 14 residues. Germline lookup yields CDR1 SGHVS and CDR2 FQNEAQ. CDR3 region: CASSTLAGGETQYF. As DNA, the CDR3 is TGTGCCAGCAGCACCTTAGCGGGGGGGGAGACCCAGTACTTC.

This chain joins TRBV29-1 and TRBJ2-5; D perhaps matches TRBD2 (5 bases). The closer fit of TRBJ2-7 to the DNA end suggests the J call may be wrong. Germline V CDR1 and CDR2: SQVTM, ANQGSEA. This CDR3 is 12 amino acids long. The CDR3 region has the DNA TGCAGCGCTGGACTGTCGGACTACGAGCAGTACTTC. Its protein product is CSAGLSDYEQYF.

The chain uses TRBV7-2 and TRBJ2-3, with 16 nucleotides matching TRBD2. This CDR3 has 18 residues. Germline V gene lookup returns CDR1 SGHTA and CDR2 FQGNSA. With 3 bases clipped from V and 0 bases from J, the junction kept 3 bases outside the gene matches. CDR3 DNA sequence: TGTGCCAGCAGCTTGGGACTAGCGGGGGGGCGAAGCACAGATACGCAGTATTTT. It translates to CASSLGLAGGRSTDTQYF.

The rearrangement joins TRBV5-1 to TRBJ2-7; tentatively, D is TRBD1 (5 bases). CDR3 length: 12 residues. Trimming took off 2 bases at V and 3 bases at J, with 6 bases between the two ends. Germline values: CDR1 SGHRS, CDR2 YFSETQ. In DNA, the CDR3 is TGCGCCAGCAGCTTTCAGGGCTACGAGCAGTACTTC. It specifies CASSFQGYEQYF.

The V and J genes are TRBV15 and TRBJ2-7; D gene ambiguous. The CDR3 covers 14 residues. V lost 0 bases to trimming and J lost 2 bases, with 8 bases between them. Germline assignment: CDR1 LNHNV and CDR2 YYDKDF (reference sequence). CDR3 in amino acids: CATSREQRAYEQYF. DNA of the CDR3: TGTGCCACCAGCAGAGAACAGAGAGCCTACGAGCAGTACTTC.

CDR3 in DNA: TGCGCCAGCAGCCAAGAGGGTTTACTAGCTTCAAATACGCAGTATTTT. This codes for CASSQEGLLASNTQYF. The J gene is TRBJ2-3, the V gene TRBV4-1; TRBD2 might be the D (6 bases). CDR3 length: 16 amino acids. CDR1 and CDR2 from the germline V gene are MGHRA and YSYEKL. V lost 0 bases and J 7 bases, leaving 17 bases between the germline ends.

As to this clone: The junction does not match germline at one end; this may be a read error. V usage is TRBV14 and J usage is TRBJ2-7, with 9 nucleotides matching TRBD2. The germline gives CDR1 SGHDN, CDR2 FVKESK. There are 16 residues in the CDR3. The CDR3 bases are TGTGCCAGCAGCCAAGATGGAGGGACTAGCAGGCAAGCAATTCTCTTC. This translates into CASSQDGGTSRQAILF.

This clone came up once. This chain links TRBV28 with TRBJ1-5; D call uncertain. CDR1 and CDR2 from the germline V gene are MDHEN and SYDVKM. Trimming took 2 bases from V and 2 from J, leaving 4 bases between them. This CDR3 contains 13 residues. In DNA form, the CDR3 reads TGTGCCAGCAGTTTACTAGGCAATCAGCCCCAGCATTTT. It yields the protein CASSLLGNQPQHF.

The V call is TRBV5-1, the J call TRBJ1-1; D gene ambiguous. The CDR3 loop spans 13 amino acids. Trimming removed 4 bases at V and 6 bases at J, with 13 bases between. From germline, CDR1 is SGHRS and CDR2 YFSETQ. The CDR3 here is CASSQKGPAEAFF. The DNA for the CDR3 is TGCGCCAGCAGCCAGAAGGGTCCCGCTGAAGCTTTCTTT.

CDR3 sequence (DNA): TGTGCCAGCAGCTGGGGGGACAGGGGACAAGAGACCCAGTACTTC. As protein: CASSWGDRGQETQYF. The chain uses TRBV21-1 and TRBJ2-5; the table's D call of TRBD1 was not tested on the DNA. TRBV21-1 is tagged as a pseudogene. The CDR3 loop spans 15 amino acids.

The CDR3 DNA is TGTGCCAGCAGCTTCCTGGACTACGAGCAGTACTTC. Its translation: CASSFLDYEQYF. The chain employs TRBV7-2 and TRBJ2-7; D remains unclear. This CDR3 has 12 amino acids. Trimming removed 3 bases from V and 3 bases from J, with 6 bases in between. Germline V gene lookup returns CDR1 SGHTA and CDR2 FQGNSA.

There are a few counts of this clone. This chain links TRBV29-1 with TRBJ1-1; 7 positions agree with TRBD1. Losses at the gene ends were 5 bases for V and 0 bases for J; bases not matched to a gene: 3. Germline V lookup: CDR1 SQVTM, CDR2 ANQGSEA. The CDR3 length is 13 residues. CDR3 amino acids: CSVTTGMNTEAFF. DNA for the CDR3: TGCAGCGTTACGACAGGGATGAACACTGAAGCTTTCTTT.

This clone was counted a few times. The V and J genes are TRBV6-5 and TRBJ1-1; 7 nucleotides agree with TRBD1. With V trimmed by 2 bases and J by 5 bases, 5 bases remained unmatched. Germline assignment: CDR1 MNHEY and CDR2 SVGAGI. The CDR3 has 14 amino acids. The CDR3 sequence: CASSYGAGGTEAFF. The CDR3 coding sequence is TGTGCCAGCAGTTACGGGGCAGGGGGAACTGAAGCTTTCTTT.

This clone has just a few counts. This chain joins TRBV14 and TRBJ2-7; D is uncertain. The V gene's germline CDR1 is SGHDN and CDR2 FVKESK. V was cut by 0 bases and J by 4 bases, with 16 bases left in between. This CDR3 region has 16 residues. The CDR3 bases are TGTGCCAGCAGCCAAGAATCAGCGAGAAAAGATTACGAGCAGTACTTC. Translation: CASSQESARKDYEQYF.

In this sample, this clone turned up once. This sequence joins TRBV6-5 and TRBJ2-5, with TRBD2 identical over 9 bases. The end of the DNA fits TRBJ2-7 better, so the J call may be wrong. The CDR3 length is 15 residues. Germline V gives CDR1 MNHEY, CDR2 SVGAGI. The CDR3, as DNA: TGTGCCAGCAGTTACCTCGCGGGAGGGCCCGTCGAGCAGTACTTC. It codes for CASSYLAGGPVEQYF.

The chain combines TRBV2 with TRBJ2-1, with 9 bases aligning to TRBD1. CDR3 length: 16 residues. Germline V gives CDR1 SNHLY, CDR2 FYNNEI. Trimming took 0 bases from V and 14 from J; bases not matched to a gene: 14. As DNA, the CDR3 is TGTGCCAGCAGTGAAGCGCTTCTGGGGACAGGGTTCATCAAGTTCTTC. Translating gives CASSEALLGTGFIKFF. Variable domain in full (rest from reference TRBV2 and TRBJ2-1): EPEVTQTPSHQVTQMGQEVILRCVPISNHLYFYWYRQILGQKVEFLVSFYNNEISEKSEIFDDQFSVERPDGSNFTLKIRSTKLEDSAMYFCASSEALLGTGFIKFFGPGTRLTVL.

This clone was seen only once. The J gene is TRBJ2-2, the V gene TRBV6-5; possibly TRBD1 or TRBD2 for D (5 bases each). The CDR3 consists of 14 residues. Trimming stripped 0 bases from V and 6 bases from J, with 8 bases between. Germline lookup yields CDR1 MNHEY and CDR2 SVGAGI. The CDR3 reads CASSYSGGAGELFF. The DNA of the CDR3 is TGTGCCAGCAGTTACTCTGGGGGTGCCGGGGAGCTGTTTTTT.

This clone has more than one count but fewer than ten. The rearrangement uses TRBV6-4 and TRBJ2-6; TRBD1 matches 7 bases. Germline CDR1 is MRHNA and CDR2 is SNTAGT. CDR3 length: 16 amino acids. V gave up 6 bases and J gave up 4 bases; unmatched junction bases: 9. The DNA of the CDR3 is TGTGCCAGCAGCCGAAACGGGGACAGCGGGGCCAACGTCCTGACTTTC. Translating gives CASSRNGDSGANVLTF.

The chain has TRBV30 and TRBJ2-3; TRBD1 matches at 8 bases. Germline V gene sequence: CDR1 GTSNPN, CDR2 SVGIG (reference sequence). CDR3 length: 15 residues. V lost 0 bases and J lost 3; bases outside the gene matches: 5. The CDR3 loop is CAWSVPRGLTDTQYF. The CDR3 bases are TGTGCCTGGAGTGTACCCAGGGGGCTGACAGATACGCAGTATTTT.

This chain joins TRBV5-1 and TRBJ2-2, with 12 positions matching TRBD2. The CDR3 runs 19 residues. CDR1 is SGHRS and CDR2 is YFSETQ in the germline V gene. The J segment lost 7 bases and the V segment lost 1 base, leaving 14 bases of the junction unmatched. The CDR3: CASSLLNLLAGGLGGELFF. CDR3 nucleotides: TGCGCCAGCAGCTTGTTAAATTTACTAGCGGGAGGTTTGGGCGGGGAGCTGTTTTTT.

The chain employs TRBV4-1 and TRBJ2-7, with TRBD1 identical over 8 bases. The germline V gene has CDR1 MGHRA and CDR2 YSYEKL. Trimming took 5 bases from V and 5 from J; bases not matched to a gene: 5. The CDR3 covers 13 residues. CDR3 nucleotides: TGCGCCAGCAGCTGGCCAGGGGGCAACGAGCAGTACTTC. Its protein is CASSWPGGNEQYF.

This sequence joins TRBV11-3 and TRBJ1-6, with D possibly being TRBD1 (6 bases). This CDR3 has 14 residues. The germline V and J ends were trimmed by 6 bases and 7 bases, with 13 bases remaining between them. The germline V gene encodes CDR1 SGHNT and CDR2 YENEEA. Here the CDR3 DNA reads TGTGCCAGCAGGGGAGCGGGGGCCAATTCACCCCTCCACTTT. Its protein is CASRGAGANSPLHF.

The chain is built from TRBV6-6 and TRBJ1-5, with D unresolved. Looked up from germline, CDR1 is MNHNY and CDR2 is SVGAGI (reference sequence). The V end was cut by 7 bases, the J end by 5 bases, with 12 bases between. This CDR3 contains 13 residues. The CDR3 loop is CASTQDGHQPQHF. In DNA form, the CDR3 reads TGTGCCAGCACCCAGGACGGTCATCAGCCCCAGCATTTT.

This clone was seen at least ten times. This chain uses TRBV14 with TRBJ2-1, with D unclear. Germline V lookup: CDR1 SGHDN, CDR2 FVKESK. This CDR3 comprises 13 residues. V lost 4 bases and J lost 9, with 13 bases in between. The CDR3 DNA sequence: TGTGCCAGCAGCCTAGCCCGAGTAGGTGAGCAGTTCTTC. Translation: CASSLARVGEQFF.

Notes on this clone: One end of the junction varies from germline; a read error may be responsible. The identical CDR3 is also encoded by other nucleotide sequences in the sample. CDR3 loop: CASSTYLQGKGTYNSPLHF. CDR3 DNA: TGTGCCAGCAGCACCTACCTACAGGGGAAAGGAACCTATAATTCACCCCTCCACTTT. This chain links TRBV5-1 with TRBJ1-6; 7 positions match TRBD1. The germline V gene encodes CDR1 SGHRS and CDR2 YFSETQ. This CDR3 is built from 19 residues.